The rows below give T cell receptor beta chains drawn from one sample of a study of blood T cell repertoires in COVID-19. TCRdb's table, derived via immunoSEQ multiplex PCR, lists solely in-frame clones and lacks some. The top ten hold roughly 4.8% of the sample, which has about 150,000 clones, approximately 80% seen once. Sequencing was performed on peripheral blood. These receptors were taken from a human donor in a cohort sampled during active COVID-19. The CDR3 runs from the conserved cysteine through the conserved F or W. The D gene is left open where the match is weak. Not every row has a clone size; where given, it reads once, few, many or a size class.

D gene: TRBD1; CDR3 length: 14; V gene: TRBV28; J gene: TRBJ2-7; clone size: few; CDR3 DNA: TGTGCCAGCAGCCCGGGACAGGCTCCCTACGAGCAGTACTTC; CDR3 protein: CASSPGQAPYEQYF
D gene: TRBD2; CDR3 length: 13; V gene: TRBV7-3; J gene: TRBJ2-1; clone size: .; CDR3 DNA: TGTGCCAGCACCGGGGAGGGCTCACATGAGCAGTTCTTC; CDR3 protein: CASTGEGSHEQFF
D gene: TRBD1; CDR3 length: 18; V gene: TRBV6-6; J gene: TRBJ1-4; clone size: .; CDR3 DNA: TGTGCCAGCAGTCCCTTTCGCTCGGACAGGGTGACTAATGAAAAACTGTTTTTT; CDR3 protein: CASSPFRSDRVTNEKLFF
D gene: .; CDR3 length: 14; V gene: TRBV29-1; J gene: TRBJ1-1; clone size: .; CDR3 DNA: TGCAGCGTTGGCCTTCACCCGGGTATTAGCGAAGCTTTCTTT; CDR3 protein: CSVGLHPGISEAFF
D gene: .; CDR3 length: 15; V gene: TRBV3-1/TRBV3-2; J gene: TRBJ1-1; clone size: few; CDR3 DNA: TGTGCCAGCAGCCAGGCCGGGACAACGAACACTGAAGCTTTCTTT; CDR3 protein: CASSQAGTTNTEAFF
D gene: TRBD1; CDR3 length: 18; V gene: TRBV4-1; J gene: TRBJ2-5; clone size: .; CDR3 DNA: TGCGCCAGCAGCCAAGATGAGGACAGGGGGTTTGGCCAAGAGACCCAGTACTTC; CDR3 protein: CASSQDEDRGFGQETQYF
D gene: TRBD2; CDR3 length: 13; V gene: TRBV29-1; J gene: TRBJ2-2; clone size: .; CDR3 DNA: TGCAGCGTCATAGCGGGAGGGGCCGGGGAGCTGTTTTTT; CDR3 protein: CSVIAGGAGELFF
D gene: .; CDR3 length: 14; V gene: TRBV15; J gene: TRBJ2-5; clone size: few; CDR3 DNA: TGTGCCACCAGCATGACTATCCGGGAGGAGACCCAGTACTTC; CDR3 protein: CATSMTIREETQYF
D gene: .; CDR3 length: 15; V gene: TRBV19; J gene: TRBJ2-5; clone size: .; CDR3 DNA: TGTGCCAGTACCCCCGACGGGGGGCCCGGAGAGACCCAGTACTTC; CDR3 protein: CASTPDGGPGETQYF
D gene: TRBD1; CDR3 length: 15; V gene: TRBV7-6; J gene: TRBJ2-2; clone size: .; CDR3 DNA: TGTGCCAGCAGCCGGGACAGGGGTCTATCCGGGGAGCTGTTTTTT; CDR3 protein: CASSRDRGLSGELFF